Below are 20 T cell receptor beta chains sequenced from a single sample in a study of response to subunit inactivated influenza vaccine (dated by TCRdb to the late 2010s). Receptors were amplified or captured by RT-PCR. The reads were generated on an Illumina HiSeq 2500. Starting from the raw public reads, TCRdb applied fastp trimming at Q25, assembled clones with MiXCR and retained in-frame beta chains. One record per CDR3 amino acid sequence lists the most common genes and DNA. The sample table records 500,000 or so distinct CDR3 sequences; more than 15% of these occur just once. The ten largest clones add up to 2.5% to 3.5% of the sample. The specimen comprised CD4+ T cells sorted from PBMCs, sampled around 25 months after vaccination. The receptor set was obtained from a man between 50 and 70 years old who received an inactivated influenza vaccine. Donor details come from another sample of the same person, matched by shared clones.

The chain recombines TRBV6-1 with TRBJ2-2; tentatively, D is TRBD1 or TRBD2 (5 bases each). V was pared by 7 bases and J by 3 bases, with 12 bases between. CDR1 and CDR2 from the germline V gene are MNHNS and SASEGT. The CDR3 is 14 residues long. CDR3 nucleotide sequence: TGTGCCAGCAATGTCCAGGGAGACACCGGGGAGCTGTTTTTT. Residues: CASNVQGDTGELFF.

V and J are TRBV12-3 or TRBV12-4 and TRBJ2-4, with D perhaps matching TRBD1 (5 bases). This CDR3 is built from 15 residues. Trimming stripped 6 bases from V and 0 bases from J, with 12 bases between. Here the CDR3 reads CASSGQGLAKNIQYF. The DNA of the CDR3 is TGTGCCAGCAGCGGACAAGGCCTAGCCAAAAACATTCAGTACTTC.

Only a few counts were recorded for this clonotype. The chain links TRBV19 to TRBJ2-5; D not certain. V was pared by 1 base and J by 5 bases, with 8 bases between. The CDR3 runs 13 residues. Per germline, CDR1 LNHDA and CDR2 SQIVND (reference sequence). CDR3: CASSIGAWETQYF. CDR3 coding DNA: TGTGCCAGTAGTATAGGCGCGTGGGAGACCCAGTACTTC.

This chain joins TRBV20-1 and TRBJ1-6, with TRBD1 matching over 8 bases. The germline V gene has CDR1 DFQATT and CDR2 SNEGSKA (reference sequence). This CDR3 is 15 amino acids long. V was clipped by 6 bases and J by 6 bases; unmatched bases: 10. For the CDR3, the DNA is TGCAGTGCCTCCCCCGGACAGGGCCCTAATTCACCCCTCCACTTT. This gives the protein CSASPGQGPNSPLHF.

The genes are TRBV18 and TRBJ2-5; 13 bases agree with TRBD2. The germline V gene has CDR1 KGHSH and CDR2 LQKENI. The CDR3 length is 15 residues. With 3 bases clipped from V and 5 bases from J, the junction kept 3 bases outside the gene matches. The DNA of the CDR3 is TGTGCCAGCTCACCTGAGACTAGCGGGAGGGAGACCCAGTACTTC. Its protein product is CASSPETSGRETQYF. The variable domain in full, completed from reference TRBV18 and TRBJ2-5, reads NAGVMQNPRHLVRRRGQEARLRCSPMKGHSHVYWYRQLPEEGLKFMVYLQKENIIDESGMPKERFSAEFPKEGPSILRIQQVVRGDSAAYFCASSPETSGRETQYFGPGTRLLVL.

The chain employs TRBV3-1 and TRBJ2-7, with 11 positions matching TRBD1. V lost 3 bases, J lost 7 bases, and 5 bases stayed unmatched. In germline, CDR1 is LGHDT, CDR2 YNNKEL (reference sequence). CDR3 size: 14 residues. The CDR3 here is CASSQADRGQEQYF. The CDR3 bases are TGTGCCAGCAGCCAGGCGGACAGGGGGCAGGAGCAGTACTTC.

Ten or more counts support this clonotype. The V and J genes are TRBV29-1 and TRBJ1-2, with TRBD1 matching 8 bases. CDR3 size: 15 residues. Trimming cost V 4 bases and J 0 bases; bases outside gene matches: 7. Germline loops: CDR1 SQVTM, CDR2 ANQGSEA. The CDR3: CSVVGVTGANYGYTF. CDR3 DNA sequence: TGCAGCGTTGTGGGGGTGACAGGGGCTAACTATGGCTACACCTTC.

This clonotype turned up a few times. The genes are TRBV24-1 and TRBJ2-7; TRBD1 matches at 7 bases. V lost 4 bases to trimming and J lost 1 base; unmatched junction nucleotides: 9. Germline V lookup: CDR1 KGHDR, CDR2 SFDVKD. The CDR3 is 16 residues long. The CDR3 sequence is CATSDPGQEKSYEQYF. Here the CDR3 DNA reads TGTGCCACCAGTGACCCCGGACAGGAAAAATCCTACGAGCAGTACTTC.

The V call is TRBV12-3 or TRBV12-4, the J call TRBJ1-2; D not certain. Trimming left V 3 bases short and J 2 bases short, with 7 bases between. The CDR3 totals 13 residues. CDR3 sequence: CASSFSRNYGYTF. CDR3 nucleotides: TGTGCCAGCAGTTTTAGCCGAAACTATGGCTACACCTTC.

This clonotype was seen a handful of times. The CDR3 loop reads CASRDRTNTGELFF. The CDR3 nucleotides are TGTGCCAGCAGGGACAGAACGAACACCGGGGAGCTGTTTTTT. The gene calls are TRBV6-1 and TRBJ2-2, with D possibly matching TRBD1 (6 bases). The CDR3 runs 14 residues. CDR1 is MNHNS and CDR2 is SASEGT in the germline V gene. Trimming took off 6 bases at V and 0 bases at J, with 8 bases between the two ends.

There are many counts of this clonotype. CDR3 residues: CASSQSSTGRQYF. In DNA, the CDR3 is TGTGCCAGCAGCCAGTCGTCGACAGGGAGGCAGTACTTC. The V call is TRBV3-1, the J call TRBJ2-7; 7 nucleotides align to TRBD1. Germline lookup yields CDR1 LGHDT and CDR2 YNNKEL (reference sequence). V lost 3 bases and J lost 9; bases outside the gene matches: 8. The CDR3 covers 13 residues.

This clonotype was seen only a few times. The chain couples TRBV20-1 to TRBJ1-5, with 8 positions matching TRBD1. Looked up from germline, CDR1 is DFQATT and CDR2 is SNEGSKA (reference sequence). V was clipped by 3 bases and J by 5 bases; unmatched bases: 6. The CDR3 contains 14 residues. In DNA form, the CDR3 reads TGCAGTGCTAGTTCTCAGGGGGCTGATCAGCCCCAGCATTTT. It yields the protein CSASSQGADQPQHF.

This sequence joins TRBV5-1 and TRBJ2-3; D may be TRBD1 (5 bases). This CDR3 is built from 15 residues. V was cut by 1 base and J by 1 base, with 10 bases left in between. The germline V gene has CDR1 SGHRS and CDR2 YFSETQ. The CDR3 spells CASSLLGQGTDTQYF. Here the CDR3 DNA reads TGCGCCAGCAGCTTGCTGGGGCAGGGCACAGATACGCAGTATTTT.

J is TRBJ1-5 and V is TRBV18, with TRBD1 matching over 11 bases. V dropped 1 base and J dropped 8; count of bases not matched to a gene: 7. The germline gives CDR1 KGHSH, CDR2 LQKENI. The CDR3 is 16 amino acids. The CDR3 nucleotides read TGTGCCAGCTCACCACAAAGGACAGGGGGCGGGAAGCCCCAGCATTTT. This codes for CASSPQRTGGGKPQHF.

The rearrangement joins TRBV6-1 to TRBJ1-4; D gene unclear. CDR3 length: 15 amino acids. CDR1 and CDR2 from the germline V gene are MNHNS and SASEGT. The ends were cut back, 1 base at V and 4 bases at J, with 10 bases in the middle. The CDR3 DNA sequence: TGTGCCAGCAGTGAAGTTCGGGGTGATAATGAAAAACTGTTTTTT. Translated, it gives CASSEVRGDNEKLFF.

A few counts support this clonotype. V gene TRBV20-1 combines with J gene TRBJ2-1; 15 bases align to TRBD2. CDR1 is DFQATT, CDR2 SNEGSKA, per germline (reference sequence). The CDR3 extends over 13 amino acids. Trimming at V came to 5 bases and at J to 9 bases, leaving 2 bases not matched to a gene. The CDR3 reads CSAGTSGRTEQFF. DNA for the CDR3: TGCAGTGCTGGGACTAGCGGGAGGACTGAGCAGTTCTTC.

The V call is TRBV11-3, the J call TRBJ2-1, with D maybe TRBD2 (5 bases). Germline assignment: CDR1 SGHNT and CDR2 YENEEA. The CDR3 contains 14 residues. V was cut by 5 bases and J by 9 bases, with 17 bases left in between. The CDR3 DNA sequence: TGTGCCAGCAGCCCTGGGGTGGGAGTAGGTGAGCAGTTCTTC. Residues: CASSPGVGVGEQFF.

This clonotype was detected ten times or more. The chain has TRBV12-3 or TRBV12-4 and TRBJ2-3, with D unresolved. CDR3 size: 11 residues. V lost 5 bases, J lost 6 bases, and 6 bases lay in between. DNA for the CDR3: TGTGCCAGCAGTATTCGGGATACGCAGTATTTT. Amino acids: CASSIRDTQYF.

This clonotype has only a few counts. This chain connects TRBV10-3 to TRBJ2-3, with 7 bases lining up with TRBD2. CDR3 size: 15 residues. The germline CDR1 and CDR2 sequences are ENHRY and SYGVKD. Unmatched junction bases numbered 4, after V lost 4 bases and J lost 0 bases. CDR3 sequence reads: CAISGLAASTDTQYF. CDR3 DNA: TGTGCCATCAGTGGGCTAGCGGCTAGCACAGATACGCAGTATTTT.

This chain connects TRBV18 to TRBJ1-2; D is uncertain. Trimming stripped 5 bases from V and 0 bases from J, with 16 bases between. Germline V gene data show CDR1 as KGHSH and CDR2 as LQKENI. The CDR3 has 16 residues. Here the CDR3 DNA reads TGTGCCAGCTCATCGCGAGACCTGGAAGCTAACTATGGCTACACCTTC. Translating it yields CASSSRDLEANYGYTF.